This T cell receptor beta chain emerged from a study of blood T cell repertoires in COVID-19. Germline trimming cut 4 bases from V and 5 bases from J; bases unmatched to any gene: 0. Germline V gene sequence: CDR1 SEHNR, CDR2 FQNEAQ (reference sequence). The CDR3 is made up of 13 amino acids. How the authors handled the data: Estimates of nucleated cell counts were drawn from the amplification of reference gene primers. TCRdb keeps only in-frame clones here, not all; method: immunoSEQ multiplex PCR. D and trimming were read from the DNA, whereas the V and J calls and clone size are those reported in that table. The sample has 120,000 or so clones; roughly four fifths are singletons.

The sample was peripheral blood. The origin of this receptor is a woman in her forties or fifties with acute or convalescent COVID-19. The V gene is TRBV7-9, the J gene TRBJ2-5, with TRBD2 identical over 11 bases. CDR3 amino acids: CASSSSGRETQYF. The CDR3 DNA reads TGTGCCAGCAGCTCTAGCGGGAGGGAGACCCAGTACTTC.